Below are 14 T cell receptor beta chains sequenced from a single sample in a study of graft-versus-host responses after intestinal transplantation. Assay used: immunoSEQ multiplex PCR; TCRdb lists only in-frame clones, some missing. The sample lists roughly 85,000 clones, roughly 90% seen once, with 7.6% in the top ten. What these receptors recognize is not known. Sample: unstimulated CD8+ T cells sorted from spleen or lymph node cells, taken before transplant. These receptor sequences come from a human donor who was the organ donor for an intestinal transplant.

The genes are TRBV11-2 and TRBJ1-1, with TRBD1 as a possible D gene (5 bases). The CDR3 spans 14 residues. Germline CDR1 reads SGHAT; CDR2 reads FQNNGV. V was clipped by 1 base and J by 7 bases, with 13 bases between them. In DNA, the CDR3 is TGTGCCAGCAGCTTAGTAGTAGGGACCCTTGAAGCTTTCTTT. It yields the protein CASSLVVGTLEAFF.

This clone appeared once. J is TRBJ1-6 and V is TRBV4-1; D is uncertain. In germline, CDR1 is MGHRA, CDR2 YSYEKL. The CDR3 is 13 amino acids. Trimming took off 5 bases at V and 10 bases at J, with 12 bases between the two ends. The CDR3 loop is CASSLGRRSPLHF. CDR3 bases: TGCGCCAGCAGCTTGGGGAGAAGGTCACCCCTCCACTTT.

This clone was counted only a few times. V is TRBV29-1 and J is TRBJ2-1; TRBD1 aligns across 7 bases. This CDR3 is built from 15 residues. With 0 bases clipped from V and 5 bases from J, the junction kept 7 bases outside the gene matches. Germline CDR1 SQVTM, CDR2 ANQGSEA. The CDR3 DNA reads TGCAGCGTTGAAGATTGGGACAGCGCCAACAATGAGCAGTTCTTC. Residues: CSVEDWDSANNEQFF.

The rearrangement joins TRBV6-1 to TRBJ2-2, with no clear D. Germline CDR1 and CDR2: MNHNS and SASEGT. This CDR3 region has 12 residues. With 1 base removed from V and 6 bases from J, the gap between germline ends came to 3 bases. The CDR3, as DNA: TGTGCCAGCAGTGAAGTGTCCGGGGAGCTGTTTTTT. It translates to CASSEVSGELFF.

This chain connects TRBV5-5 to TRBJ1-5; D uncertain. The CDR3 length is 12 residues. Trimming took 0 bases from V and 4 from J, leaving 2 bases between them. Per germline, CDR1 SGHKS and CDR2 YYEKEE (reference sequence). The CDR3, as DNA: TGTGCCAGCAGCTTGGGGAATCAGCCCCAGCATTTT. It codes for CASSLGNQPQHF.

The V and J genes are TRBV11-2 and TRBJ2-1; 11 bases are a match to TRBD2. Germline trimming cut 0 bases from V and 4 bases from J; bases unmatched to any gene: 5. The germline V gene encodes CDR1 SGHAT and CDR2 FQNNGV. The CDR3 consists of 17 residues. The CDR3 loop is CASSLEASGGFYNEQFF. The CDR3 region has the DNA TGTGCCAGCAGCTTAGAGGCTAGCGGGGGGTTTTACAATGAGCAGTTCTTC.

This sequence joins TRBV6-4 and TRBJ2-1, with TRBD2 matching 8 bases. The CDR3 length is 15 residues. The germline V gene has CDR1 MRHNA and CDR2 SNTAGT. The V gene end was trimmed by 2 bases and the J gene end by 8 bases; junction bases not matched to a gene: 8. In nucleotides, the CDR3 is TGTGCCAGCAGTGACCGAGCGGGAGATTCGGATGAGCAGTTCTTC. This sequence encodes CASSDRAGDSDEQFF.

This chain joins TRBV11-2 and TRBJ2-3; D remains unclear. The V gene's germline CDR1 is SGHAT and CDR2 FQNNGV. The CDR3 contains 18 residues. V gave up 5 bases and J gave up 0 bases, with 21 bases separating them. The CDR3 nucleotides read TGTGCCAGCAGCCAACCCATTCGGTTATTTCCCAGCACAGATACGCAGTATTTT. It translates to CASSQPIRLFPSTDTQYF.

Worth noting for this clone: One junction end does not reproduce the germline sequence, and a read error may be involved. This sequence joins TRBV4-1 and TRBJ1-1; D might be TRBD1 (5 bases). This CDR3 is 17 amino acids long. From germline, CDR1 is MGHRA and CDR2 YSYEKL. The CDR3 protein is CASSQIDAGTGPPDAFF. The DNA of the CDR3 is TGCGCCAGCAGCCAAATAGACGCGGGAACAGGCCCCCCTGACGCTTTCTTT.

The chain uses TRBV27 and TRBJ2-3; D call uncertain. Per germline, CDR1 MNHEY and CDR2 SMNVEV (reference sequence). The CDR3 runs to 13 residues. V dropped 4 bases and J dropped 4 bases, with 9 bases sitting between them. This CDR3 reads CASSSFRADTQYF. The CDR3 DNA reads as TGTGCCAGCAGTTCTTTTCGGGCAGATACGCAGTATTTT.

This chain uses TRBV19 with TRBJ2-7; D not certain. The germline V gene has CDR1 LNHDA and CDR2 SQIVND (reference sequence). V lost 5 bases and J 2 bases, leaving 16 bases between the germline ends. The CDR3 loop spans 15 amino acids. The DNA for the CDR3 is TGTGCCAGTAGTTTGGACGGAACTTCGACCTACGAGCAGTACTTC. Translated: CASSLDGTSTYEQYF.

CDR3 amino acids: CASSYHMTGRGTEAFF. In nucleotides, the CDR3 is TGTGCCAGCAGTTACCATATGACAGGGCGTGGCACTGAAGCTTTCTTT. The chain has TRBV6-5 and TRBJ1-1, with TRBD1 matching over 7 bases. This CDR3 region has 16 residues. After removal of 2 bases from V and 4 bases from J, the junction contained 10 bases not matched to a gene. Germline-derived CDR1 and CDR2 are MNHEY and SVGAGI.

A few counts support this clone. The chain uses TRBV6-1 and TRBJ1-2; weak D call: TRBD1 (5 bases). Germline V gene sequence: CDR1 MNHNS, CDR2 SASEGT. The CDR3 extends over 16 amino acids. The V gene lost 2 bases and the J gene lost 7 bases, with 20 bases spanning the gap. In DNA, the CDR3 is TGTGCCAGCAGTGAATGGGGGGGGTCGGCCTGGGGTGGCTACACCTTC. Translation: CASSEWGGSAWGGYTF.

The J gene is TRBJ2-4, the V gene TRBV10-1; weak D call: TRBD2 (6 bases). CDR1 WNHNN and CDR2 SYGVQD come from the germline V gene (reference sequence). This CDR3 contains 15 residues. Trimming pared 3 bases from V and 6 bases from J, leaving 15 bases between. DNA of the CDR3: TGCGCCAGCAGTGATTCTATCCGGGAGATAAACATTCAGTACTTC. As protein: CASSDSIREINIQYF.